The rows below give T cell receptor beta chains drawn from one sample of a study of blood T cells in healthy people across ages. TCRdb re-called the 5' RACE reads through MiXCR, storing one row per CDR3 protein. The data contain fewer than 800,000 distinct CDR3 sequences, 45% to 50% of them singletons. Specimen: blood. Source of these receptors: a woman aged 55 to 70 in good health. Each CDR3 is given with its conserved first and last residue. A D gene is named only where the DNA matches it firmly. Clone size, where shown, is once, few, many, or a class for clones that have expanded.

>TRBV7-9|15|TRBD1|.|TRBJ2-3
TGTGCCTCGGACAGGGGGCAGGTTGGCACAGATACGCAGTATTTT
CASDRGQVGTDTQYF
>TRBV27|15|TRBD1|few|TRBJ2-1
TGTGCCAGCAGCTTAACAGGGGGTTGGTACAATGAGCAGTTCTTC
CASSLTGGWYNEQFF
>TRBV28|13|TRBD2|.|TRBJ2-7
TGTGCCAGCAGCCCCGGGGGGTTGGATGAGCAGTACTTC
CASSPGGLDEQYF
>TRBV29-1|16|TRBD2|.|TRBJ2-1
TGCAGCGTTGCGGGACTAGCGGGGAGAGGGGACAATGAGCAGTTCTTC
CSVAGLAGRGDNEQFF
>TRBV29-1|16|.|.|TRBJ2-7
TGCAGCGTTGAAGGGATAGGGGGACCTCCTCCTCACGAGCAGTACTTC
CSVEGIGGPPPHEQYF
>TRBV4-2|15|TRBD1|.|TRBJ1-1
TGTGCCAGCAGCCGACTTCAGGGGCAGGGGGTCGAAGCTTTCTTT
CASSRLQGQGVEAFF
>TRBV3-1|15|.|.|TRBJ1-2
TGTGCCAGCAGCCAAGATGGGAACGGTTCGGGTGGCTACACCTTC
CASSQDGNGSGGYTF
>TRBV30|15|TRBD1|few|TRBJ2-3
TGTGCCTCCGGGGACAGGGGGCTTGGCACAGATACGCAGTATTTT
CASGDRGLGTDTQYF
>TRBV20-1|14|TRBD1|.|TRBJ2-7
TGCAGTGCTAGAAGACAGGGAGTCAGCGACGAGCAGTACTTC
CSARRQGVSDEQYF
>TRBV2|15|TRBD2|few|TRBJ2-7
TGTGCCAGCGAGTCGTGGCTAGCGGGAATGAGCGAGCAGTACTTC
CASESWLAGMSEQYF